These 28 T cell receptor beta chains share one sample of origin, sequenced in a study of blood T cell repertoires in COVID-19. Only in-frame clones appear in the TCRdb table, and some are missing; sequencing was by immunoSEQ multiplex PCR. The sample lists roughly 300,000 clones, 80% to 90% occurring once. Material for sequencing was peripheral blood. The receptors stem from a woman in her fifties or sixties who had recovered from COVID-19.

This clone appeared a few times. J is TRBJ2-1 and V is TRBV29-1, with a weak D call TRBD2 (5 bases). V was clipped by 0 bases and J by 10 bases, with 10 bases between them. CDR3 size: 12 residues. Germline lookup yields CDR1 SQVTM and CDR2 ANQGSEA. Here the CDR3 reads CSVEDPRGEQFF. The DNA for the CDR3 is TGCAGCGTTGAAGATCCCCGAGGGGAGCAGTTCTTC.

Regarding this clone: Additional DNA sequences in this sample encode the identical CDR3. CDR3 in amino acids: CASSVGTGTEAFF. The CDR3, as DNA: TGTGCCAGCAGCGTTGGGACAGGCACTGAAGCTTTCTTT. This rearrangement joins TRBV9 to TRBJ1-1; 8 nucleotides line up with TRBD1. Germline lookup yields CDR1 SGDLS and CDR2 YYNGEE. V lost 2 bases, J lost 4 bases, and 1 base stayed unmatched. The CDR3 extends over 13 amino acids.

The V and J genes are TRBV5-6 and TRBJ1-1, with D perhaps TRBD1 (5 bases). Trimming removed 0 bases from V and 0 bases from J, with 9 bases in between. The CDR3 length is 15 residues. Germline CDR1 reads SGHDT; CDR2 reads YYEEEE. The CDR3 here is CASSLAAGMNTEAFF. CDR3 DNA: TGTGCCAGCAGCTTGGCCGCAGGGATGAACACTGAAGCTTTCTTT.

A remark on this clone: At one end the junction does not follow the germline gene, possibly because of a read error. The rearrangement links TRBV5-5 to TRBJ2-5; 11 bases match TRBD2. The germline CDR1 and CDR2 sequences are SGHKS and YYEKEE (reference sequence). The CDR3 contains 15 residues. CDR3 amino acids: CASSGLAGGEETQYF. In DNA, the CDR3 is TGTGCCAGCAGCGGGCTAGCGGGGGGCGAAGAAACCCAGTACTTC.

This chain links TRBV7-8 with TRBJ2-4; TRBD1 matches at 7 bases. There are 15 residues in the CDR3. V lost 5 bases to trimming and J lost 2 bases; unmatched junction nucleotides: 6. Per germline, CDR1 SGHVS and CDR2 FQNEAQ. The CDR3 bases are TGTGCCAGCAGCAGTCACAGGGGAACCAAAAACATTCAGTACTTC. Residues: CASSSHRGTKNIQYF.

The chain links TRBV7-2 to TRBJ1-2, with D maybe TRBD1 (5 bases). There are 17 residues in the CDR3. Per the germline V gene, CDR1 is SGHTA and CDR2 is FQGNSA. V was trimmed by 5 bases and J by 2 bases, leaving 21 bases between them. CDR3 in amino acids: CASSLTPGRGTNYGYTF. CDR3 coding DNA: TGTGCCAGCAGCCTAACCCCCGGGAGGGGAACGAACTATGGCTACACCTTC.

The J gene is TRBJ2-7, the V gene TRBV27; 13 nucleotides align to TRBD2. The V segment lost 3 bases and the J segment 3 bases; nucleotides outside the gene matches: 5. Looked up from germline, CDR1 is MNHEY and CDR2 is SMNVEV (reference sequence). There are 16 residues in the CDR3. For the CDR3, the DNA is TGTGCCAGCAGTTTGACTAGCGGGAGGTTCGGCTACGAGCAGTACTTC. Protein product: CASSLTSGRFGYEQYF.

The gene calls are TRBV30 and TRBJ1-6; no clear D. The length of the CDR3 is 13 residues. Trimming cost V 6 bases and J 8 bases, with 14 bases left between them. CDR1 and CDR2 (germline): GTSNPN, SVGIG (reference sequence). The CDR3 DNA reads TGTGCCTGTGGGAGGGAGAGGGATTCACCCCTCCACTTT. Amino acid sequence: CACGRERDSPLHF.

This sequence joins TRBV28 and TRBJ2-1, with 9 nucleotides matching TRBD1. Germline CDR1 reads MDHEN; CDR2 reads SYDVKM. V shed 4 bases and J 2 bases; nucleotides not matched to a gene: 12. The CDR3 is 18 residues long. CDR3 protein: CASSSGTGRVGAYNEQFF. DNA for the CDR3: TGTGCCAGCAGTTCAGGGACAGGGAGGGTTGGTGCCTACAATGAGCAGTTCTTC.

The genes are TRBV19 and TRBJ1-2; D is perhaps TRBD1 (6 bases). V lost 5 bases, J lost 4 bases, and 14 bases lay in between. Germline V gives CDR1 LNHDA, CDR2 SQIVND (reference sequence). This CDR3 spans 14 amino acids. CDR3 in amino acids: CASSRQADRYGYTF. The CDR3 nucleotides are TGTGCCAGTAGTCGACAGGCTGATCGCTATGGCTACACCTTC. The whole variable domain, remainder taken from reference TRBV19 and TRBJ1-2, is DGGITQSPKYLFRKEGQNVTLSCEQNLNHDAMYWYRQDPGQGLRLIYYSQIVNDFQKGDIAEGYSVSREKKESFPLTVTSAQKNPTAFYLCASSRQADRYGYTFGSGTRLTVV.

CDR3 loop: CASRGSSSGYTF. CDR3 in DNA: TGTGCCAGTAGGGGCAGCTCAAGTGGCTACACCTTC. V and J are TRBV19 and TRBJ1-2, with D uncertain. Germline CDR1 is LNHDA and CDR2 is SQIVND (reference sequence). V was cut by 6 bases and J by 7 bases, with 12 bases left in between. The CDR3 is 12 amino acids.

This clone has just one count. The rearrangement joins TRBV27 to TRBJ1-4, with TRBD1 as a possible D gene (6 bases). Trimming cost V 2 bases and J 8 bases, with 18 bases left between them. CDR1 and CDR2 (germline): MNHEY, SMNVEV (reference sequence). The CDR3 spans 16 residues. CDR3 DNA: TGTGCCAGCAGTTTACTAAGGACAGAGGAAAAAGAAAAACTGTTTTTT. It specifies CASSLLRTEEKEKLFF.

This rearrangement joins TRBV6-6 to TRBJ2-1; maybe TRBD2 (6 bases). Trimming stripped 2 bases from V and 4 bases from J, with 9 bases between. Germline V gene sequence: CDR1 MNHNY, CDR2 SVGAGI (reference sequence). There are 14 residues in the CDR3. CDR3: CASSYPSAYNEQFF. The DNA of the CDR3 is TGTGCCAGCAGTTACCCTAGCGCATACAATGAGCAGTTCTTC.

J is TRBJ1-1 and V is TRBV4-1, with TRBD1 identical over 7 bases. The CDR3 runs to 18 residues. The junction had 11 bases not matched to a gene; V was cut back by 1 base and J by 0 bases. Germline CDR1 reads MGHRA; CDR2 reads YSYEKL. The CDR3 DNA reads TGCGCCAGCAGCCAAGGTGTCAGGGGGTCTTCCATGAACACTGAAGCTTTCTTT. Protein product: CASSQGVRGSSMNTEAFF.

DNA for the CDR3: TGTGCCAGCAGCTTTGCTAGCTCCTACGAGCAGTACTTC. This gives the protein CASSFASSYEQYF. The chain is built from TRBV5-4 and TRBJ2-7; D remains ambiguous. Germline V gene sequence: CDR1 SGHNT, CDR2 YYREEE (reference sequence). V lost 2 bases to trimming and J lost 0 bases, with 6 bases between them. This CDR3 contains 13 residues. Looking up the rest from reference TRBV5-4 and TRBJ2-7 gives the full variable domain: ETGVTQSPTHLIKTRGQQVTLRCSSQSGHNTVSWYQQALGQGPQFIFQYYREEENGRGNFPPRFSGLQFPNYSSELNVNALELDDSALYLCASSFASSYEQYFGPGTRLTVT.

The genes are TRBV4-2 and TRBJ1-5; D remains unclear. This CDR3 spans 15 amino acids. CDR1 is LGHNA and CDR2 is YNFKEQ in the germline V gene. V gave up 4 bases and J gave up 3 bases, with 13 bases separating them. The CDR3 region is CASSLSWSNNQPQHF. The CDR3 bases are TGTGCCAGCAGCCTTAGTTGGAGCAACAATCAGCCCCAGCATTTT.

The gene calls are TRBV15 and TRBJ1-5, with TRBD1 matching 7 bases. The germline gives CDR1 LNHNV, CDR2 YYDKDF (reference sequence). This CDR3 has 15 amino acids. Germline trimming cut 2 bases from V and 0 bases from J; bases unmatched to any gene: 1. CDR3 nucleotide sequence: TGTGCCACCAGCAGAAGGGGGCTTAGCAATCAGCCCCAGCATTTT. Its protein product is CATSRRGLSNQPQHF.

The CDR3 loop is CASSIREIAGGTYNEQFF. As DNA, the CDR3 is TGTGCCAGTAGTATTAGGGAAATAGCGGGAGGCACATACAATGAGCAGTTCTTC. J is TRBJ2-1 and V is TRBV19; TRBD2 aligns across 10 bases. Germline V gene lookup returns CDR1 LNHDA and CDR2 SQIVND (reference sequence). V shed 3 bases, J shed 4 bases, and the junction held 12 bases outside the gene matches. This CDR3 is 18 amino acids long. Complete variable domain (other parts from reference TRBV19 and TRBJ2-1): DGGITQSPKYLFRKEGQNVTLSCEQNLNHDAMYWYRQDPGQGLRLIYYSQIVNDFQKGDIAEGYSVSREKKESFPLTVTSAQKNPTAFYLCASSIREIAGGTYNEQFFGPGTRLTVL.

This chain connects TRBV20-1 to TRBJ2-5, with TRBD1 as a possible D gene (5 bases). Looked up from germline, CDR1 is DFQATT and CDR2 is SNEGSKA (reference sequence). This CDR3 is 14 amino acids long. Trimming took off 3 bases at V and 6 bases at J, with 17 bases between the two ends. The CDR3 nucleotides read TGCAGTGCTAGTTTGTGGGTCAGGGAACAGACCCAGTACTTC. Translating gives CSASLWVREQTQYF.

The chain links TRBV6-5 to TRBJ2-5, with a tentative D call TRBD1 (6 bases). V lost 5 bases and J 5 bases, leaving 12 bases between the germline ends. The CDR3 consists of 13 residues. CDR1 MNHEY and CDR2 SVGAGI come from the germline V gene. CDR3 DNA sequence: TGTGCCAGCAGTCGTACAGGGTGGGAGACCCAGTACTTC. Translation gives CASSRTGWETQYF.

This chain joins TRBV18 and TRBJ2-7, with TRBD1 as a possible D gene (6 bases). Trimming shortened V by 3 bases and J by 3 bases, and 15 bases separated the two germline ends. The germline V gene encodes CDR1 KGHSH and CDR2 LQKENI. The CDR3 consists of 15 residues. The CDR3 reads CASSPEQGTYYEQYF. The DNA of the CDR3 is TGTGCCAGCTCACCCGAACAGGGAACTTACTACGAGCAGTACTTC.

The chain joins TRBV7-9 to TRBJ2-6, with 10 bases fitting TRBD1. This CDR3 is built from 17 residues. Looked up from germline, CDR1 is SEHNR and CDR2 is FQNEAQ (reference sequence). J lost 0 bases, V lost 5 bases, and 4 bases had no gene match. The CDR3 DNA reads TGTGCCAGCAGCACGGACAGGGGGTACTCTGGGGCCAACGTCCTGACTTTC. This translates into CASSTDRGYSGANVLTF.

V usage is TRBV5-1 and J usage is TRBJ1-6; 10 bases fit TRBD1. The junction had 8 bases not matched to a gene; V was cut back by 4 bases and J by 10 bases. CDR1 is SGHRS and CDR2 is YFSETQ in the germline V gene. The CDR3 runs to 15 residues. The CDR3 loop reads CASSPGGTGVSPLHF. The CDR3 bases are TGCGCCAGCAGCCCCGGGGGGACAGGGGTGTCACCCCTCCACTTT.

Note on this clone: The sample contains more than one DNA sequence encoding this CDR3. The chain couples TRBV5-4 to TRBJ1-1; 8 nucleotides match TRBD1. Germline CDR1 SGHNT, CDR2 YYREEE (reference sequence). Trimming removed 0 bases from V and 4 bases from J; junction bases left unmatched: 5. The CDR3 consists of 15 residues. CDR3: CASSLGQGRGTEAFF. DNA of the CDR3: TGTGCCAGCAGCTTGGGACAGGGGAGAGGCACTGAAGCTTTCTTT.

The chain joins TRBV7-9 to TRBJ2-5; D is ambiguous. The CDR3 extends over 12 amino acids. V was pared by 5 bases and J by 3 bases, with 7 bases between. The germline CDR1 and CDR2 sequences are SEHNR and FQNEAQ (reference sequence). CDR3 in DNA: TGTGCCAGCAGCCGATCAGAAGAGACCCAGTACTTC. Its translation: CASSRSEETQYF.

The rearrangement uses TRBV29-1 and TRBJ2-5, with 8 bases matching TRBD2. Germline loops: CDR1 SQVTM, CDR2 ANQGSEA. V lost 7 bases to trimming and J lost 5 bases; unmatched junction nucleotides: 6. The CDR3 sequence is 12 residues long. The CDR3: CSAGLGGETQYF. Here the CDR3 DNA reads TGCAGCGCGGGACTAGGAGGGGAGACCCAGTACTTC.

The CDR3 loop reads CASSYQGYQETQYF. CDR3 DNA: TGTGCCAGCAGTTACCAGGGGTACCAAGAGACCCAGTACTTC. This chain connects TRBV6-5 to TRBJ2-5; possibly TRBD1 for D (6 bases). Germline CDR1 reads MNHEY; CDR2 reads SVGAGI. The CDR3 runs 14 residues. V dropped 2 bases and J dropped 0 bases, with 7 bases sitting between them.

The chain combines TRBV15 with TRBJ2-5; possibly TRBD1 for D (6 bases). This CDR3 contains 16 residues. Germline values: CDR1 LNHNV, CDR2 YYDKDF (reference sequence). Trimming took 3 bases from V and 3 from J, leaving 17 bases between them. The CDR3 nucleotides are TGTGCCACCAGCAGCCCCCCGGACAGCACGGAAGAGACCCAGTACTTC. Translated: CATSSPPDSTEETQYF.